This T cell receptor beta chain emerged from a study of cytomegalovirus exposure and HLA in healthy donors. Researchers ran the PCR with 60 Vbeta and 13 Jbeta primers. Sequencing used immunoSEQ multiplex PCR; TCRdb keeps in-frame clones, though not all of them. The sample has 90,000 to 150,000 clones, 55% to 65% seen once. This clone has only a few counts. V lost 4 bases and J lost 5, with 14 bases in between. CDR3 length equals 14 residues. The V gene's germline CDR1 is SEHNR and CDR2 FQNEAQ (reference sequence). The TCR sequence derives from a middle-aged man in good health and CMV-seropositive. This chain uses TRBV7-9 with TRBJ1-1; possible D gene TRBD1, 5 bases. The sequenced sample was PBMCs. Written as DNA, the CDR3 is TGTGCCAGCAGCTCAGGGTGGTTTGGGACTGAAGCTTTCTTT. Encoded protein: CASSSGWFGTEAFF.